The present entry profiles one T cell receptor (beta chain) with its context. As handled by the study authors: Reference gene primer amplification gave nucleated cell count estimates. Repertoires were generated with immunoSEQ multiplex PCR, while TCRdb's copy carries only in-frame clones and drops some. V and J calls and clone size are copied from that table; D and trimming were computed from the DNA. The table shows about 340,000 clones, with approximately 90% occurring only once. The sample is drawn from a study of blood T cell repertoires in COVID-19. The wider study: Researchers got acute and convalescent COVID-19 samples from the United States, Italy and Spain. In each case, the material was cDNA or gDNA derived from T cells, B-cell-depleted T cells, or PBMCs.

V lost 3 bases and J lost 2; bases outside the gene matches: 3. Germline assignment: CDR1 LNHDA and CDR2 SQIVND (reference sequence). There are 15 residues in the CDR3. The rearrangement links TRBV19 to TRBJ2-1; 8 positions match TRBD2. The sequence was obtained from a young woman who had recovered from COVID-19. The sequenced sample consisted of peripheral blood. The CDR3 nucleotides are TGTGCCAGTAGTATTGCAGCGGGAGCCTACAATGAGCAGTTCTTC. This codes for CASSIAAGAYNEQFF.